The following is a T cell receptor beta chain sequence with its context. Original analysis: It was from reference gene primer amplification that nucleated cell counts were estimated. Clones were read by immunoSEQ multiplex PCR, and TCRdb kept only the in-frame ones, dropping some. The DNA gave D and trimming, while V, J and clone size come from that table. The profile shows 200,000 to 300,000 clones, 85% to 90% of them singletons. The data belong to a study of blood T cell repertoires in COVID-19. Study information: Sites in the United States, Italy and Spain provided acute and convalescent COVID-19 samples. The cDNA or gDNA used as material had been derived from T cells, B-cell-depleted T cells, or PBMCs.

Enrolled through a virtual design, the participants were between roughly 18 and 89 years of age and came from some 26 US areas. This TCR was sampled from a man in his forties who had recovered from COVID-19. The specimen was PBMCs or T cells enriched from blood (not recorded which).

The CDR3 sequence: CASRVGTEGLLEQYF. The CDR3 DNA reads TGTGCCAGCAGAGTAGGGACGGAGGGTTTGCTCGAGCAGTACTTC. The rearrangement links TRBV6-5 to TRBJ2-7; D perhaps matches TRBD2 (6 bases). The V and J ends lost 6 bases and 6 bases respectively, with 21 bases between them. The CDR3 is made up of 15 amino acids. CDR1 and CDR2 (germline): MNHEY, SVGAGI.